These 27 T cell receptor beta chains originate from one sample sequenced in a study of T cell clusters in autoimmune cytopenias. TRB rearrangements were amplified by touch-down multiplex PCR with mixed TRB-A/B primers. Each CDR3 protein gets one entry in TCRdb, which reprocessed the multiplex PCR reads and gives no DNA. The specimen's table records around 7,000 distinct CDR3 sequences. Tens of thousands of genome equivalents of blood DNA were amplified for TRB. The sample was also linked to a second study, of T cell repertoires in aging, cancer and after chemotherapy.

Sequenced: peripheral blood. The receptors come from a human donor in good health.

The CDR3: CANTTRQGTDTQYF. The J gene is TRBJ2-3, the V gene TRBV19; absent DNA, TCRdb's TRBD1 call cannot be checked. The germline gives CDR1 LNHDA, CDR2 SQIVND (reference sequence). CDR3 length equals 14 residues.

This clonotype is identified as medium-sized from frequency. V is TRBV19 and J is TRBJ2-3; TCRdb designates TRBD2, a call that cannot be tested without DNA. Germline V gives CDR1 LNHDA, CDR2 SQIVND (reference sequence). The CDR3 consists of 18 residues. This CDR3 reads CASSILAGGGLGTDTQYF.

V and J are TRBV27 and TRBJ2-7; the TCRdb D gene call, TRBD1, has no DNA to confirm it. The CDR3 spans 13 residues. Looked up from germline, CDR1 is MNHEY and CDR2 is SMNVEV (reference sequence). The CDR3 spells CASRTGAINEQYF.

J is TRBJ2-3 and V is TRBV5-6. This CDR3 contains 12 residues. Germline lookup yields CDR1 SGHDT and CDR2 YYEEEE. CDR3 loop: CASSLYTDTQYF.

The chain carries TRBV5-1 and TRBJ2-7; TCRdb designates TRBD1, a call that cannot be tested without DNA. The germline CDR1 and CDR2 sequences are SGHRS and YFSETQ. The CDR3 has 14 residues. This chain's CDR3 is CASSFRDRNYEQYF.

This chain joins TRBV5-6 and TRBJ2-1; no DNA is available, so the TRBD1 call from TCRdb remains unchecked. The CDR3 has 16 residues. Germline V gene lookup returns CDR1 SGHDT and CDR2 YYEEEE. CDR3 in amino acids: CASSLEGTGFTNEQFF.

The chain carries TRBV12-3 or TRBV12-4 and TRBJ2-7; TCRdb designates TRBD1, a call that cannot be tested without DNA. There are 15 residues in the CDR3. The CDR3 region is CASSFWGKQTYEQYF.

The V call is TRBV5-6, the J call TRBJ2-5. There are 15 residues in the CDR3. CDR1 and CDR2 (germline): SGHDT, YYEEEE. The CDR3 reads CASSLAGGVQETQYF.

The CDR3 sequence: CASMRTSGKLSEQFF. The chain joins TRBV10-1 to TRBJ2-1; TCRdb's D call of TRBD2 is untestable without DNA. CDR3 length: 15 residues. Germline assignment: CDR1 WNHNN and CDR2 SYGVQD (reference sequence).

The chain joins TRBV6-2 or TRBV6-3 to TRBJ2-6. Germline CDR1 is MNHEY and CDR2 is SVGEGT. CDR3 size: 17 residues. The CDR3 reads CASSYPGRSSGANVLTF.

This chain joins TRBV6-2 or TRBV6-3 and TRBJ2-7; without DNA, the TCRdb call of TRBD1 cannot be checked. Germline-derived CDR1 and CDR2 are MNHEY and SVGEGT. The CDR3 runs 17 residues. The chain's CDR3 is CASTSPGQGVSSYEQYF.

Measured by frequency, this clonotype is medium-sized. The chain couples TRBV29-1 to TRBJ2-1; TCRdb returns TRBD2, unconfirmable since there is no DNA. Germline-derived CDR1 and CDR2 are SQVTM and ANQGSEA. This CDR3 spans 12 amino acids. The CDR3 region is CSAVTIYNEQFF.

The chain couples TRBV18 to TRBJ1-1; with no DNA, the TCRdb D assignment of TRBD1 cannot be verified. The CDR3 contains 15 residues. Germline V gives CDR1 KGHSH, CDR2 LQKENI. This CDR3 reads CASSRGQGARTEAFF. Using reference TRBV18 and TRBJ1-1 for the parts outside the CDR3, the full variable domain is NAGVMQNPRHLVRRRGQEARLRCSPMKGHSHVYWYRQLPEEGLKFMVYLQKENIIDESGMPKERFSAEFPKEGPSILRIQQVVRGDSAAYFCASSRGQGARTEAFFGQGTRLTVV.

The V call is TRBV11-1, the J call TRBJ2-1; no DNA is available, so the TRBD2 call from TCRdb remains unchecked. In germline, CDR1 is SGHAT, CDR2 FQDESV (reference sequence). CDR3 length: 16 residues. CDR3 in amino acids: CASSPLAGGRYNEQFF.

The chain uses TRBV13 and TRBJ1-4; the TCRdb D gene call, TRBD1, has no DNA to confirm it. Germline V gene data show CDR1 as PRHDT and CDR2 as FYEKMQ (reference sequence). The CDR3 consists of 17 residues. The CDR3 spells CASSLGTAPFSNEKLFF. Supplemented by reference TRBV13 and TRBJ1-4, the full variable domain reads AAGVIQSPRHLIKEKRETATLKCYPIPRHDTVYWYQQGPGQDPQFLISFYEKMQSDKGSIPDRFSAQQFSDYHSELNMSSLELGDSALYFCASSLGTAPFSNEKLFFGSGTQLSVL.

This clonotype is classed as medium-sized (0.01 to 0.1%) by frequency. The chain employs TRBV12-3 or TRBV12-4 and TRBJ2-2; TCRdb's D call of TRBD2 is untestable without DNA. CDR3 length: 16 residues. CDR3 region: CASRVTSGANTGELFF.

The CDR3 sequence: CASRTGSTDTQYF. The genes are TRBV12-3 or TRBV12-4 and TRBJ2-3; TCRdb's D call of TRBD1 is untestable without DNA. The CDR3 is 13 amino acids.

This clonotype is medium-sized by frequency. The CDR3: CSVWGGTSTDTQYF. The chain uses TRBV29-1 and TRBJ2-3; the D call of TRBD1 rests on TCRdb alone, since no DNA is present to check it. The germline V gene encodes CDR1 SQVTM and CDR2 ANQGSEA. This CDR3 spans 14 amino acids.

CDR3: CASSNTGAGTYEQYF. The chain carries TRBV6-1 and TRBJ2-7; TCRdb gives TRBD1 as the D gene, but with no DNA this cannot be confirmed. Germline CDR1 reads MNHNS; CDR2 reads SASEGT. This CDR3 has 15 residues.

This chain links TRBV6-1 with TRBJ1-4. This CDR3 spans 16 amino acids. Germline V gene lookup returns CDR1 MNHNS and CDR2 SASEGT. The CDR3: CASSELDGVVSVKLFF.

The rearrangement joins TRBV7-9 to TRBJ2-3; the TCRdb D gene call, TRBD2, has no DNA to confirm it. Germline V gene lookup returns CDR1 SEHNR and CDR2 FQNEAQ (reference sequence). The CDR3 contains 18 residues. CDR3 loop: CASSSRSLAGAATDTQYF.

The J gene is TRBJ1-1, the V gene TRBV6-4; TCRdb calls TRBD1, which cannot be checked without DNA. CDR1 is MRHNA and CDR2 is SNTAGT in the germline V gene. The CDR3 runs to 15 residues. CDR3 protein: CASSAQDSANTEAFF.

By frequency, this clonotype registers medium-sized. The chain couples TRBV5-5 to TRBJ2-5; TCRdb names TRBD2, which stays unverified in the absence of DNA. Germline loops: CDR1 SGHKS, CDR2 YYEKEE (reference sequence). CDR3 size: 16 residues. The CDR3 sequence: CASSLELAGGRETQYF. Using reference TRBV5-5 and TRBJ2-5 for the parts outside the CDR3, the full variable domain is DAGVTQSPTHLIKTRGQQVTLRCSPISGHKSVSWYQQVLGQGPQFIFQYYEKEERGRGNFPDRFSARQFPNYSSELNVNALLLGDSALYLCASSLELAGGRETQYFGPGTRLLVL.

V is TRBV24-1 and J is TRBJ2-5. Germline lookup yields CDR1 KGHDR and CDR2 SFDVKD. The CDR3 covers 15 residues. CDR3 sequence: CATSARWQNQETQYF.

The J gene is TRBJ1-3, the V gene TRBV12-3 or TRBV12-4; TCRdb names TRBD1, which stays unverified in the absence of DNA. This CDR3 spans 14 amino acids. The CDR3 loop reads CASTSSGGGDTIYF.

The chain employs TRBV7-9 and TRBJ2-1; the TRBD1 assignment by TCRdb is unverifiable without DNA. Germline CDR1 SEHNR, CDR2 FQNEAQ (reference sequence). CDR3 length equals 16 residues. CDR3 residues: CASSLGTGSSYNEQFF.

The chain couples TRBV6-6 to TRBJ2-1; TCRdb selects TRBD2, and the lack of DNA leaves this call unchecked. Germline values: CDR1 MNHNY, CDR2 SVGAGI (reference sequence). The CDR3 contains 18 residues. The CDR3 sequence: CASSYQSGLAGGRYEQFF.